This T cell receptor beta chain derives from a study of OX40 agonist ivuxolimab in advanced cancers. The germline V gene encodes CDR1 SNHLY and CDR2 FYNNEI. The CDR3 spans 13 residues. Trimming removed 4 bases from V and 1 base from J, with 7 bases in between. Generated by immunoSEQ multiplex PCR, the TCRdb table keeps only in-frame clones and is missing some. The data hold 70,000 to 95,000 clones, with approximately 85% observed a single time. The sequence came from an adult with an advanced solid tumor such as melanoma, head and neck, liver or kidney cancer. The chain has TRBV2 and TRBJ1-1; no definite D call. Sample: CD4+ or CD8+ T cells sorted from blood, taken in a trial of the OX40 agonist ivuxolimab. The CDR3, as DNA: TGTGCCAGCAGTGGGCAGAGGAACACTGAAGCTTTCTTT. Translated, it gives CASSGQRNTEAFF. The whole variable domain, remainder taken from reference TRBV2 and TRBJ1-1, is EPEVTQTPSHQVTQMGQEVILRCVPISNHLYFYWYRQILGQKVEFLVSFYNNEISEKSEIFDDQFSVERPDGSNFTLKIRSTKLEDSAMYFCASSGQRNTEAFFGQGTRLTVV.